The entry below describes one T cell receptor (beta chain). The sample comes from a study of blood T cell repertoires in COVID-19. Sequencing was performed with immunoSEQ multiplex PCR; in TCRdb, only in-frame clones are kept and a portion is missing. Altogether 200,000 to 250,000 clones are present, 86% being singletons, with the ten largest covering around 2.1%. Sample: PBMCs or T cells enriched from blood (not recorded which). The sequence came from a woman aged 45-65 years who had recovered from COVID-19.

As DNA, the CDR3 is TGTGCCAGCAGCTTTTTCGGGAGGCCCGGGGGCCGGGAGCTGTTTTTT. Translating gives CASSFFGRPGGRELFF. The rearrangement uses TRBV7-9 and TRBJ2-2; maybe TRBD2 (7 bases). From germline, CDR1 is SEHNR and CDR2 FQNEAQ (reference sequence). This CDR3 region has 16 residues. V was cut by 3 bases and J by 9 bases, with 20 bases left in between.